The 30 T cell receptor beta chains below all came from one sample that was sequenced in a study of blood T cell repertoires in COVID-19. Profiling relied on immunoSEQ multiplex PCR, and the TCRdb table lists in-frame clones only, not all of them. The data hold about 170,000 clones, with about nine tenths observed a single time. The material sequenced was peripheral blood. Receptors originate from an older man with acute or convalescent COVID-19.

The rearrangement links TRBV28 to TRBJ2-7; D is unresolved. V was pared by 7 bases and J by 3 bases, with 7 bases between. This CDR3 spans 11 amino acids. CDR1 and CDR2 (germline): MDHEN, SYDVKM. CDR3 protein: CASINNYEQYF. DNA for the CDR3: TGTGCCAGCATCAACAACTACGAGCAGTACTTC.

V is TRBV2 and J is TRBJ2-5; 11 bases map to TRBD2. CDR1 and CDR2 (germline): SNHLY, FYNNEI. The CDR3 sequence is 15 residues long. V dropped 2 bases and J dropped 6; count of bases not matched to a gene: 5. CDR3 residues: CASSETSGSLKTQYF. The CDR3 bases are TGTGCCAGCAGTGAAACTAGCGGGAGTCTTAAGACCCAGTACTTC.

This rearrangement joins TRBV4-3 to TRBJ2-3; D may be TRBD2 (6 bases). The CDR3 spans 13 residues. V lost 0 bases to trimming and J lost 10 bases, with 11 bases between them. CDR1 LGHNA and CDR2 YSLEER come from the germline V gene. The CDR3 DNA follows: TGCGCCAGCAGCCAAGATCAAGGGACTTCGCAGTATTTT. Protein: CASSQDQGTSQYF.

This chain uses TRBV6-5 with TRBJ2-7; 7 bases match TRBD2. The germline CDR1 and CDR2 sequences are MNHEY and SVGAGI. Trimming at V came to 7 bases and at J to 5 bases, leaving 11 bases not matched to a gene. The CDR3 runs to 14 residues. This CDR3 reads CASTPHGAGDEQYF. The CDR3 nucleotides read TGTGCCAGCACCCCCCACGGGGCGGGGGACGAGCAGTACTTC.

V and J are TRBV5-1 and TRBJ1-4, with a tentative D call TRBD1 (5 bases). Trimming took off 6 bases at V and 0 bases at J, with 12 bases between the two ends. CDR1 and CDR2 (germline): SGHRS, YFSETQ. The CDR3 contains 15 residues. The CDR3 nucleotides read TGCGCCAGCACTAGGGGATCTGCAACTAATGAAAAACTGTTTTTT. This codes for CASTRGSATNEKLFF.

Regarding this clone: One end of the junction varies from germline; a read error may be responsible. The CDR3 here is CASSSALGLGYNEQFF. Written as DNA, the CDR3 is TGTGCTAGCAGCTCCGCTCTCGGACTAGGTTACAATGAGCAGTTCTTC. This chain uses TRBV7-7 with TRBJ2-1, with 7 bases identical to TRBD2. The CDR3 consists of 16 residues. Germline V gene data show CDR1 as SSHAT and CDR2 as FNYEAQ (reference sequence).

V and J are TRBV6-2 or TRBV6-3 and TRBJ1-5; 9 nucleotides line up with TRBD1. V was clipped by 5 bases and J by 6 bases; unmatched bases: 11. Germline-derived CDR1 and CDR2 are MNHEY and SVGEGT. This CDR3 is built from 16 residues. The CDR3 here is CASSRRSTGQGQPQHF. The CDR3 nucleotides are TGTGCCAGCAGTCGACGATCCACGGGACAGGGTCAGCCCCAGCATTTT.

The chain couples TRBV6-2 or TRBV6-3 to TRBJ1-1; D is uncertain. Germline assignment: CDR1 MNHEY and CDR2 SVGEGT. This CDR3 spans 13 amino acids. V shed 2 bases and J shed 5 bases, with 9 bases lying between them. The CDR3 loop reads CASSYVAGTEAFF. The CDR3 region has the DNA TGTGCCAGCAGTTACGTTGCCGGGACTGAAGCTTTCTTT.

V usage is TRBV28 and J usage is TRBJ1-1; weak D call: TRBD1 (5 bases). Trimming shortened V by 2 bases and J by 3 bases, and 7 bases separated the two germline ends. Per the germline V gene, CDR1 is MDHEN and CDR2 is SYDVKM. CDR3 length: 13 amino acids. CDR3 nucleotide sequence: TGTGCCAGCAGTTTAATGACAGACACTGAAGCTTTCTTT. Amino acids: CASSLMTDTEAFF. The variable domain in full, with the rest retrieved from reference TRBV28 and TRBJ1-1, is DVKVTQSSRYLVKRTGEKVFLECVQDMDHENMFWYRQDPGLGLRLIYFSYDVKMKEKGDIPEGYSVSREKKERFSLILESASTNQTSMYLCASSLMTDTEAFFGQGTRLTVV.

This clone was observed a handful of times. Here the CDR3 reads CASSISGNEKLFF. In DNA, the CDR3 is TGTGCCAGTAGTATATCAGGAAATGAAAAACTGTTTTTT. The chain has TRBV19 and TRBJ1-4; D call uncertain. The CDR3 extends over 13 amino acids. CDR1 and CDR2 (germline): LNHDA, SQIVND (reference sequence). The V gene lost 2 bases and the J gene lost 5 bases, with 6 bases spanning the gap.

The rearrangement links TRBV5-1 to TRBJ1-1, with a weak D call TRBD1 (5 bases). Deletions cut 2 bases from V and 0 bases from J, with 8 bases between. From germline, CDR1 is SGHRS and CDR2 YFSETQ. The CDR3 extends over 14 amino acids. CDR3 in amino acids: CASSLSGMNTEAFF. DNA of the CDR3: TGCGCCAGCAGCTTATCAGGGATGAACACTGAAGCTTTCTTT.

V usage is TRBV4-1 and J usage is TRBJ2-3; 14 positions agree with TRBD2. The CDR3 extends over 17 amino acids. Germline CDR1 reads MGHRA; CDR2 reads YSYEKL. The V gene end was trimmed by 3 bases and the J gene end by 2 bases; junction bases not matched to a gene: 4. The CDR3 DNA follows: TGCGCCAGCAGCCACAGACTAGCGGGAGGGCCCACAGATACGCAGTATTTT. Its translation is CASSHRLAGGPTDTQYF.

The V and J genes are TRBV12-5 and TRBJ1-5, with a possible D match to TRBD1 (6 bases). This CDR3 is built from 16 residues. The germline V gene encodes CDR1 LGHNT and CDR2 FRNRAP. The V and J ends lost 0 bases and 0 bases respectively, with 9 bases between them. CDR3 amino acids: CASGLVGGDSNQPQHF. The CDR3, as DNA: TGTGCTAGTGGTTTGGTAGGGGGGGATAGCAATCAGCCCCAGCATTTT.

V usage is TRBV10-2 and J usage is TRBJ1-2, with 11 bases that match TRBD1. The CDR3 is made up of 18 amino acids. Germline loops: CDR1 WSHSY, CDR2 SAAADI. V gave up 2 bases and J gave up 4 bases; unmatched junction bases: 12. CDR3 loop: CASSEPPGTGGLGYGYTF. The CDR3 region has the DNA TGCGCCAGCAGTGAGCCTCCCGGGACAGGGGGTTTGGGCTATGGCTACACCTTC.

V and J are TRBV9 and TRBJ2-1; the D gene is possibly TRBD1 (6 bases). V was clipped by 3 bases and J by 3 bases, with 10 bases between them. This CDR3 contains 14 residues. Germline V gene data show CDR1 as SGDLS and CDR2 as YYNGEE. The DNA of the CDR3 is TGTGCCAGCAGCGCGAAAGGGGGCTACAATGAGCAGTTCTTC. Translation gives CASSAKGGYNEQFF. The entire variable domain, with the rest obtained from reference TRBV9 and TRBJ2-1, is as follows: DSGVTQTPKHLITATGQRVTLRCSPRSGDLSVYWYQQSLDQGLQFLIQYYNGEERAKGNILERFSAQQFPDLHSELNLSSLELGDSALYFCASSAKGGYNEQFFGPGTRLTVL.

The CDR3: CASSLDSGSREQYF. The CDR3 DNA reads TGTGCCAGCAGCTTAGATTCCGGTAGTCGCGAGCAGTACTTC. This chain connects TRBV7-2 to TRBJ2-7; D unclear. Trimming pared 1 base from V and 6 bases from J, leaving 13 bases between. Germline V gene sequence: CDR1 SGHTA, CDR2 FQGNSA. This CDR3 comprises 14 residues. The variable domain in full, completed from reference TRBV7-2 and TRBJ2-7, reads GAGVSQSPSNKVTEKGKDVELRCDPISGHTALYWYRQSLGQGLEFLIYFQGNSAPDKSGLPSDRFSAERTGGSVSTLTIQRTQQEDSAVYLCASSLDSGSREQYFGPGTRLTVT.

This clone appeared once. J is TRBJ2-3 and V is TRBV6-2 or TRBV6-3, with D possibly matching TRBD2 (5 bases). This CDR3 has 14 amino acids. The germline V gene encodes CDR1 MNHEY and CDR2 SVGEGT. Trimming took off 5 bases at V and 0 bases at J, with 9 bases between the two ends. Here the CDR3 reads CASSDGGSTDTQYF. CDR3 coding DNA: TGTGCCAGCAGTGATGGCGGGAGCACAGATACGCAGTATTTT.

The chain couples TRBV9 to TRBJ2-2; 7 bases match TRBD1. Germline V gene sequence: CDR1 SGDLS, CDR2 YYNGEE. The ends lost 4 bases at V and 1 base at J; junction bases unmatched: 7. There are 16 residues in the CDR3. CDR3 bases: TGTGCCAGCAGCTCTCAGACAGGGCAGAACACCGGGGAGCTGTTTTTT. Protein sequence: CASSSQTGQNTGELFF.

V usage is TRBV5-6 and J usage is TRBJ2-1; unclear D gene. In germline, CDR1 is SGHDT, CDR2 YYEEEE. The V and J ends lost 1 base and 7 bases respectively, with 6 bases between them. The CDR3 loop spans 12 amino acids. The CDR3 DNA follows: TGTGCCAGCAGCTTGCCTAGGAATGAGCAGTTCTTC. Translating gives CASSLPRNEQFF.

The chain employs TRBV20-1 and TRBJ2-1; D might be TRBD1 (6 bases). Germline-derived CDR1 and CDR2 are DFQATT and SNEGSKA (reference sequence). The CDR3 covers 15 residues. The V and J ends lost 3 bases and 4 bases respectively, with 16 bases between them. The CDR3 is CSASTRNRAYNEQFF. CDR3 nucleotide sequence: TGCAGTGCTAGTACTCGGAACAGGGCTTACAATGAGCAGTTCTTC.

V is TRBV6-5 and J is TRBJ2-7, with a weak D call TRBD1 (5 bases). Trimming removed 4 bases at V and 4 bases at J, with 11 bases between. Germline CDR1 reads MNHEY; CDR2 reads SVGAGI. The CDR3 totals 13 residues. CDR3: CASSSRTRYEQYF. In DNA, the CDR3 is TGTGCCAGCAGTTCTCGGACACGATACGAGCAGTACTTC.

The rearrangement joins TRBV4-3 to TRBJ2-7; tentative D call: TRBD1 (5 bases). Trimming cost V 3 bases and J 3 bases, with 15 bases left between them. Germline V gene lookup returns CDR1 LGHNA and CDR2 YSLEER. The length of the CDR3 is 15 residues. The CDR3 region is CASSQGRTPYYEQYF. The DNA for the CDR3 is TGCGCCAGCAGCCAGGGAAGGACACCCTACTACGAGCAGTACTTC.

In nucleotides, the CDR3 is TGCGCCAGCAGCTTGGAGGGGTCACCCCTCCACTTT. Protein: CASSLEGSPLHF. The chain employs TRBV5-1 and TRBJ1-6, with D possibly TRBD1 on 5 matching bases. The CDR3 sequence is 12 residues long. With 0 bases removed from V and 10 bases from J, the gap between germline ends came to 5 bases. The germline V gene encodes CDR1 SGHRS and CDR2 YFSETQ.

The CDR3 spells CASSREVPYNEQFF. The CDR3 nucleotides read TGTGCCAGTAGCCGGGAAGTCCCGTACAATGAGCAGTTCTTC. The chain combines TRBV19 with TRBJ2-1; maybe TRBD2 (5 bases). Germline CDR1 LNHDA, CDR2 SQIVND (reference sequence). V was shortened by 6 bases and J by 4 bases, with 13 bases between the two germline ends. The CDR3 has 14 residues.

The gene calls are TRBV5-1 and TRBJ2-7; D is possibly TRBD1 (6 bases). The V gene lost 4 bases and the J gene lost 5 bases, with 13 bases spanning the gap. CDR1 and CDR2 (germline): SGHRS, YFSETQ. This CDR3 contains 13 residues. This CDR3 is CASSDNRANEQYF. CDR3 sequence (DNA): TGCGCCAGCAGCGATAACAGGGCCAACGAGCAGTACTTC.

The chain joins TRBV2 to TRBJ2-3; weak D call: TRBD2 (6 bases). V gave up 6 bases and J gave up 1 base, with 11 bases separating them. The length of the CDR3 is 14 residues. Germline V gene lookup returns CDR1 SNHLY and CDR2 FYNNEI. This CDR3 is CASSERVGTDTQYF. CDR3 nucleotides: TGTGCCAGCAGCGAGCGGGTCGGCACAGATACGCAGTATTTT.

This sequence joins TRBV30 and TRBJ1-2, with D possibly TRBD1 on 6 matching bases. Germline V lookup: CDR1 GTSNPN, CDR2 SVGIG (reference sequence). This CDR3 has 15 amino acids. Trimming stripped 7 bases from V and 5 bases from J, with 23 bases between. The CDR3 DNA sequence: TGTGCCTTAACCCCGGGACACTTAGCTGGTTATGGCTACACCTTC. Residues: CALTPGHLAGYGYTF.

The DNA for the CDR3 is TGCAGCGTTCCCCGCGGGGGCGGGACCTACGAGCAGTACTTC. Residues: CSVPRGGGTYEQYF. The chain employs TRBV29-1 and TRBJ2-7, with D perhaps TRBD2 (7 bases). CDR3 length: 14 amino acids. Germline V gene sequence: CDR1 SQVTM, CDR2 ANQGSEA. Between the trimmed V and J ends, which lost 5 bases and 2 bases, there was a span of 16 bases.

The gene calls are TRBV18 and TRBJ2-3, with 9 bases lining up with TRBD1. Germline V gene sequence: CDR1 KGHSH, CDR2 LQKENI. This CDR3 has 17 residues. With V trimmed by 2 bases and J by 10 bases, 16 bases remained unmatched. The CDR3 here is CASSPGTGLRVSNAQYF. CDR3 coding DNA: TGTGCCAGCTCACCAGGGACAGGGCTTCGGGTTTCGAATGCGCAGTATTTT. Together with reference TRBV18 and TRBJ2-3, the CDR3 gives the full variable domain: NAGVMQNPRHLVRRRGQEARLRCSPMKGHSHVYWYRQLPEEGLKFMVYLQKENIIDESGMPKERFSAEFPKEGPSILRIQQVVRGDSAAYFCASSPGTGLRVSNAQYFGPGTRLTVL.

This clone was seen only a few times. The junction and the germline gene differ at one end; a read error may be behind it. The genes are TRBV10-3 and TRBJ2-2; the match to TRBD2 covers 13 bases. The CDR3 sequence is 18 residues long. Germline V gene lookup returns CDR1 ENHRY and CDR2 SYGVKD. CDR3 sequence: CAISASPGTSGNAGELFF. The CDR3 bases are TGTGCCATCAGTGCTTCCCCCGGGACTAGCGGGAACGCCGGGGAGCTGTTTTTT.